This T cell receptor beta chain was sequenced in a study of blood T cell repertoires in COVID-19. Study-wide context: Acute-phase and convalescent COVID-19 samples originated in the United States, Italy and Spain. Sample material is recorded as cDNA or gDNA derived from T cells, B-cell-depleted T cells, or PBMCs.

How the authors handled the data: By means of reference gene primer amplification, nucleated cell counts were estimated. Assay: immunoSEQ multiplex PCR; the TCRdb copy retains only in-frame clones and omits some. V, J and clone size were drawn from that table, and D and trimming were deduced from the DNA. Here the sample spans 90,000 to 150,000 clones, 85% being singletons. There are a few counts of this clone. V shed 5 bases and J 5 bases; nucleotides not matched to a gene: 10. CDR1 is SEHNR, CDR2 FQNEAQ, per germline (reference sequence). There are 16 residues in the CDR3. The receptor comes from a man older than 75 with acute or convalescent COVID-19. Specimen: peripheral blood. J is TRBJ2-3 and V is TRBV7-9, with TRBD2 matching 10 bases. CDR3 loop: CASSIRLAGNGDTQYF. Here the CDR3 DNA reads TGTGCCAGCAGCATCCGACTAGCGGGTAATGGAGATACGCAGTATTTT.